Shown below are 25 T cell receptor beta chains from a single sample sequenced in a study of blood T cell repertoires in COVID-19. Repertoires were generated with immunoSEQ multiplex PCR, while TCRdb's copy carries only in-frame clones and drops some. The sample records 50,000 or so clones, 86% being singletons. The specimen sequenced was peripheral blood. The receptors here all came from a woman at least 80 years old with acute or convalescent COVID-19.

The rearrangement uses TRBV5-1 and TRBJ2-3; 7 nucleotides agree with TRBD2. This CDR3 is built from 15 residues. CDR1 SGHRS and CDR2 YFSETQ come from the germline V gene. V shed 0 bases, J shed 5 bases, and the junction held 6 bases outside the gene matches. CDR3 region: CASSLVAGVQDTQYF. As DNA, the CDR3 is TGCGCCAGCAGCTTGGTGGCGGGAGTGCAAGATACGCAGTATTTT.

The rearrangement links TRBV9 to TRBJ1-2, with a weak D call TRBD1 (5 bases). CDR1 SGDLS and CDR2 YYNGEE come from the germline V gene. V shed 1 base and J shed 2 bases, with 12 bases lying between them. This CDR3 has 15 residues. CDR3 sequence (DNA): TGTGCCAGCAGCGTATATCAGGGTGGAAACTATGGCTACACCTTC. Residues: CASSVYQGGNYGYTF.

V gene TRBV28 combines with J gene TRBJ1-2, with TRBD1 identical over 7 bases. Germline CDR1 is MDHEN and CDR2 is SYDVKM. V was clipped by 6 bases and J by 2 bases; unmatched bases: 3. This CDR3 is built from 13 residues. The CDR3 DNA reads as TGTGCCAGCAGGGCGGGACAGAACTATGGCTACACCTTC. Amino acids: CASRAGQNYGYTF.

This clone has a handful of counts. V and J are TRBV19 and TRBJ2-1; 10 positions match TRBD1. The CDR3 is 15 amino acids. V trimming: 5 bases; J trimming: 5 bases; junction bases outside the gene matches: 6. The germline V gene has CDR1 LNHDA and CDR2 SQIVND (reference sequence). The CDR3 DNA sequence: TGTGCCAGTAGTCCCCGGGACAGGGGAAACAATGAGCAGTTCTTC. The encoded protein is CASSPRDRGNNEQFF.

The chain couples TRBV11-3 to TRBJ2-1, with 13 bases identical to TRBD2. V was clipped by 6 bases and J by 1 base; unmatched bases: 9. The CDR3 length is 18 residues. Germline CDR1 SGHNT, CDR2 YENEEA. The CDR3 loop reads CASSPGLAGLQSYNEQFF. CDR3 DNA sequence: TGTGCCAGCAGTCCGGGACTAGCGGGACTTCAATCCTACAATGAGCAGTTCTTC.

This clone was seen only a few times. This chain links TRBV18 with TRBJ2-7; no clear D. The CDR3 runs 15 residues. The germline V and J ends were trimmed by 3 bases and 1 base, with 13 bases remaining between them. Germline V CDR1 and CDR2: KGHSH, LQKENI. CDR3: CASSPDLGPSYEQYV. In DNA form, the CDR3 reads TGTGCCAGCTCACCCGACCTGGGCCCATCCTACGAGCAGTACGTC.

This clone has a single count. This chain links TRBV18 with TRBJ1-1; no firm D call. Germline V gene data show CDR1 as KGHSH and CDR2 as LQKENI. V lost 6 bases and J 5 bases, leaving 13 bases between the germline ends. The CDR3 has 13 residues. The CDR3 reads CASSTERETEAFF. CDR3 bases: TGTGCCAGCTCTACCGAGAGGGAAACTGAAGCTTTCTTT.

The chain combines TRBV10-3 with TRBJ2-1; TRBD1 might be the D (6 bases). This CDR3 comprises 14 residues. Germline lookup yields CDR1 ENHRY and CDR2 SYGVKD. The germline V and J ends were trimmed by 10 bases and 0 bases, with 13 bases remaining between them. In DNA, the CDR3 is TGTGCCACCGTTGGACAGTCCTCCTACAATGAGCAGTTCTTC. This sequence encodes CATVGQSSYNEQFF.

V and J are TRBV5-1 and TRBJ1-1, with TRBD1 as a possible D gene (6 bases). This CDR3 is built from 14 residues. The germline CDR1 and CDR2 sequences are SGHRS and YFSETQ. V was pared by 2 bases and J by 0 bases, with 8 bases between. In nucleotides, the CDR3 is TGCGCCAGCAGCTTTGGGGGCTTGAACACTGAAGCTTTCTTT. It is translated as CASSFGGLNTEAFF.

This clone was detected once. The chain is built from TRBV7-9 and TRBJ2-1, with TRBD1 identical over 11 bases. The germline CDR1 and CDR2 sequences are SEHNR and FQNEAQ (reference sequence). CDR3 size: 15 residues. With 5 bases clipped from V and 7 bases from J, the junction kept 7 bases outside the gene matches. In DNA form, the CDR3 reads TGTGCCAGCAGCAGAGGACAGGGGGCGAGGAATGAGCAGTTCTTC. This translates into CASSRGQGARNEQFF.

This chain connects TRBV28 to TRBJ2-1, with 10 bases fitting TRBD2. This CDR3 is built from 15 residues. Germline values: CDR1 MDHEN, CDR2 SYDVKM. V lost 4 bases to trimming and J lost 6 bases; unmatched junction nucleotides: 6. The CDR3 protein is CASSSSGGAFNEQFF. DNA for the CDR3: TGTGCCAGCAGTTCGAGCGGGGGGGCTTTCAATGAGCAGTTCTTC.

This chain uses TRBV6-4 with TRBJ1-6; a possible D gene is TRBD1 (5 bases). V was clipped by 0 bases and J by 10 bases, with 16 bases between them. Germline V gene data show CDR1 as MRHNA and CDR2 as SNTAGT. The CDR3 is 16 residues long. Written as DNA, the CDR3 is TGTGCCAGCAGTGACTCGAGTCGGGGGTTAGGCTCACCCCTCCACTTT. This encodes CASSDSSRGLGSPLHF.

The rearrangement uses TRBV7-8 and TRBJ2-3, with 7 bases fitting TRBD1. V lost 10 bases, J lost 2 bases, and 6 bases stayed unmatched. From germline, CDR1 is SGHVS and CDR2 FQNEAQ. This CDR3 is 13 amino acids long. The CDR3 reads CATVRGITDTQYF. As DNA, the CDR3 is TGTGCCACCGTCAGGGGGATCACAGATACGCAGTATTTT. Drawing the rest from reference TRBV7-8 and TRBJ2-3, the complete variable domain is GAGVSQSPRYKVAKRGQDVALRCDPISGHVSLFWYQQALGQGPEFLTYFQNEAQLDKSGLPSDRFFAERPEGSVSTLKIQRTQQEDSAVYLCATVRGITDTQYFGPGTRLTVL.

The chain combines TRBV6-5 with TRBJ1-6; TRBD1 matches 8 bases. Looked up from germline, CDR1 is MNHEY and CDR2 is SVGAGI. V lost 4 bases, J lost 7 bases, and 6 bases stayed unmatched. This CDR3 spans 15 amino acids. The CDR3 protein is CASSSYRGANSPLHF. The CDR3 DNA is TGTGCCAGCAGTTCCTACAGGGGGGCCAATTCACCCCTCCACTTT.

The chain links TRBV2 to TRBJ2-6, with D uncertain. Trimming left V 6 bases short and J 2 bases short, with 8 bases between. The length of the CDR3 is 14 residues. Germline CDR1 SNHLY, CDR2 FYNNEI. The CDR3 reads CASRETPGANVLTF. The DNA for the CDR3 is TGTGCCAGCAGGGAAACACCTGGGGCCAACGTCCTGACTTTC.

This sequence joins TRBV14 and TRBJ1-2, with TRBD1 as a possible D gene (6 bases). In germline, CDR1 is SGHDN, CDR2 FVKESK. Trimming left V 1 base short and J 4 bases short, with 13 bases between. The CDR3 length is 15 residues. CDR3 nucleotide sequence: TGTGCCAGCAGCCAAGGTGGAGGGGGGGGCTATGGCTACACCTTC. Its protein is CASSQGGGGGYGYTF. The variable domain in full, completed from reference TRBV14 and TRBJ1-2, reads EAGVTQFPSHSVIEKGQTVTLRCDPISGHDNLYWYRRVMGKEIKFLLHFVKESKQDESGMPNNRFLAERTGGTYSTLKVQPAELEDSGVYFCASSQGGGGGYGYTFGSGTRLTVV.

There are a few counts of this clone. The chain has TRBV6-4 and TRBJ1-4; 10 bases match TRBD1. J lost 14 bases, V lost 5 bases, and 8 bases had no gene match. CDR1 is MRHNA, CDR2 SNTAGT, per germline. The CDR3 extends over 13 amino acids. The CDR3 is CASSPDRGLKLFF. The CDR3 DNA reads as TGTGCCAGCAGTCCCGACAGGGGGCTCAAGCTGTTTTTT.

The V and J genes are TRBV2 and TRBJ1-2; tentative D call: TRBD1 (6 bases). Germline V gene lookup returns CDR1 SNHLY and CDR2 FYNNEI. This CDR3 spans 12 amino acids. The V gene lost 4 bases and the J gene lost 3 bases, with 6 bases spanning the gap. The chain's CDR3 is CASSGQDYGYTF. The CDR3 bases are TGTGCCAGCAGTGGACAGGACTATGGCTACACCTTC.

The chain links TRBV2 to TRBJ2-2; D gene ambiguous. Looked up from germline, CDR1 is SNHLY and CDR2 is FYNNEI. There are 12 residues in the CDR3. Trimming cost V 7 bases and J 6 bases, with 9 bases left between them. CDR3 bases: TGTGCCAGCACCCGCGAGTCCGGGGAGCTGTTTTTT. Amino acid sequence: CASTRESGELFF.

The V call is TRBV19, the J call TRBJ1-2; tentative D call: TRBD1 (6 bases). Germline loops: CDR1 LNHDA, CDR2 SQIVND (reference sequence). Deletions cut 7 bases from V and 1 base from J, with 19 bases between. This CDR3 region has 16 residues. CDR3 residues: CASTKQGGHRNYGYTF. The CDR3 DNA is TGTGCCAGTACCAAACAAGGGGGACATCGTAACTATGGCTACACCTTC.

CDR3 DNA sequence: TGTGCCAGCAGCTTAGGGGAGACAATTAACTACGAGCAGTACTTC. Its translation is CASSLGETINYEQYF. This chain connects TRBV11-3 to TRBJ2-7, with a tentative D call TRBD2 (5 bases). Germline V gives CDR1 SGHNT, CDR2 YENEEA. Trimming removed 1 base at V and 3 bases at J, with 13 bases between. This CDR3 has 15 residues.

On this clone: At one boundary the junction diverges from the germline segment, which might be a read error. The chain carries TRBV7-7 and TRBJ2-1; TRBD2 is a possible D gene (5 bases). The length of the CDR3 is 14 residues. CDR1 is SSHAT, CDR2 FNYEAQ, per germline (reference sequence). The CDR3 sequence is CASSLGLKEDEQFF. CDR3 in DNA: TGTGCTAGCAGCTTAGGCCTAAAGGAGGATGAGCAGTTCTTC. Supplemented by reference TRBV7-7 and TRBJ2-1, the full variable domain reads GAGVSQSPRYKVTKRGQDVTLRCDPISSHATLYWYQQALGQGPEFLTYFNYEAQPDKSGLPSDRFSAERPEGSISTLTIQRTEQRDSAMYRCASSLGLKEDEQFFGPGTRLTVL.

The J gene is TRBJ2-2, the V gene TRBV7-2, with 8 bases fitting TRBD1. This CDR3 has 16 amino acids. V lost 4 bases to trimming and J lost 0 bases; unmatched junction nucleotides: 4. Germline values: CDR1 SGHTA, CDR2 FQGNSA. The DNA for the CDR3 is TGTGCCAGCAGCTCCCGGACAGGGACGAACACCGGGGAGCTGTTTTTT. Amino acid sequence: CASSSRTGTNTGELFF.

The CDR3 DNA sequence: TGTGCCAGCAGTTTATCGCCAGGGGGCGCCTACGAGCAGTACTTC. This encodes CASSLSPGGAYEQYF. The chain links TRBV28 to TRBJ2-7; 8 nucleotides align to TRBD1. The CDR3 loop spans 15 amino acids. The J segment lost 2 bases and the V segment lost 1 base, leaving 4 bases of the junction unmatched. Looked up from germline, CDR1 is MDHEN and CDR2 is SYDVKM.

The chain uses TRBV28 and TRBJ2-7; TRBD1 might be the D (5 bases). With 6 bases removed from V and 0 bases from J, the gap between germline ends came to 12 bases. The CDR3 is made up of 14 amino acids. Germline V CDR1 and CDR2: MDHEN, SYDVKM. This CDR3 is CASSDSHGSYEQYF. CDR3 bases: TGTGCCAGCAGCGACAGTCACGGCTCCTACGAGCAGTACTTC.